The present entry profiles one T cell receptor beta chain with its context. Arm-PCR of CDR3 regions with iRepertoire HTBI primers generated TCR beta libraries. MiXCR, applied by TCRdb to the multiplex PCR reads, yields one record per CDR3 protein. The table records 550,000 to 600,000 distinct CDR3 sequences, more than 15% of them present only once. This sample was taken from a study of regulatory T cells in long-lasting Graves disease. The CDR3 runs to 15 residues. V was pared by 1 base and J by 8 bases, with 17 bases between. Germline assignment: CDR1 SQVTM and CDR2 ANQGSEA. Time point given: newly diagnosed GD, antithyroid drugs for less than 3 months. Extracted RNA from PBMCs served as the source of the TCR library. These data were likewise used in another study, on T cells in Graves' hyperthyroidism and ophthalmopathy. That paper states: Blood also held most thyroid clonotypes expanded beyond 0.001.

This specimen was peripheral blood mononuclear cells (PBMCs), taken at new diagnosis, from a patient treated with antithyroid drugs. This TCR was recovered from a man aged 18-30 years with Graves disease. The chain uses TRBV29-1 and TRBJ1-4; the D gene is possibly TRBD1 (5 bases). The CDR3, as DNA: TGCAGCGTTGAAGGTTCAGGGACGTCTGGAGAAAAACTGTTTTTT. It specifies CSVEGSGTSGEKLFF.